This section outlines one TCR beta chain sequence together with its context. According to the study, genomic DNA was the template for TCR beta VDJ and CDR3 profiling. Via MiXCR, TCRdb re-called the reads, giving one row per CDR3 protein. The sample shows roughly 290,000 distinct CDR3 sequences, roughly 59% of them seen only once. The germline V gene encodes CDR1 MNHGY and CDR2 SVAAGI. V lost 6 bases, J lost 2 bases, and 14 bases lay in between. The CDR3 length is 15 residues. The authors sequenced patients whose flow cytometry had shown CD8+CD57+ cell expansion. The record originates from a study of CD8+CD57+ T cells in acquired aplastic anemia. As for the study in general: Sorted CD4+ and CD8+ cells gave an average of approximately 3.1 ug of DNA.

This chain joins TRBV6-9 and TRBJ2-1, with TRBD2 as a possible D gene (5 bases). The specimen was sorted CD4+, CD8+, or CD8+CD57+ T cells (not recorded which) from PBMCs. The receptor comes from a human donor with aplastic anemia. CDR3 residues: CASSVGLAAYNEQFF. Written as DNA, the CDR3 is TGTGCCAGCAGCGTAGGTCTAGCTGCCTACAATGAGCAGTTCTTC.